This T cell receptor beta chain was recorded in a study of T cells in Graves' hyperthyroidism and ophthalmopathy. The overall study: Peripheral blood specimens were obtained at initial diagnosis, prior to any treatment. Study-wide results and caveats: Ophthalmopathy could be told apart from stable hyperthyroidism with a 13 V-J model.

The ends lost 5 bases at V and 10 bases at J; junction bases unmatched: 2. Germline V gene lookup returns CDR1 SGHTA and CDR2 FQGTGA. This CDR3 contains 13 residues. RNA transcripts served as the template for amplifying TCR beta CDR3 regions. HTBI primers were the set used in a first-round RT-PCR of the TCR CDR3. MiXCR was run by TCRdb on the multiplex PCR reads, yielding one entry per CDR3 protein. The sample has about 560,000 distinct CDR3 sequences, approximately 15% seen once. This clonotype came up many times. Its antigen remains unidentified. The TCR was taken from a young woman with Graves' hyperthyroidism. The chain carries TRBV7-3 and TRBJ2-1, with 13 bases matching TRBD2. Input material: blood. The CDR3 coding sequence is TGTGCCAGCAGCGCGGGACTAGCGGGGGAGCAGTTCTTC. Residues: CASSAGLAGEQFF.